This T cell receptor beta chain was identified in a study of identical twins. Addition of a universal primer site occurred through template switching, and cDNA carried unique molecular identifiers. TCRdb itself ran the 5' RACE reads through MiXCR, one entry per CDR3 protein. This repertoire shows fewer than 250,000 distinct CDR3 sequences, around 8% found once; its top ten account for 1.9%. Points on this clonotype: The target antigen is unknown.

Study-level points and caveats: Cord blood's abundant beta clonotypes had fewer insertions, unlike memory repertoires. Models, which agreed with sharing between unrelated individuals, nonetheless underestimated the out-of-frame TCR alpha sharing seen in monozygotic twins.

Germline CDR1 LGHNA, CDR2 YSLEER. Germline trimming cut 3 bases from V and 7 bases from J; bases unmatched to any gene: 5. The CDR3 length is 14 residues. A further study also used this sample, focusing on yellow fever vaccine responses in identical twins.

The sequence was obtained from a young woman in good health. Sequencing was carried out using memory (CD45RO+) T cells sorted from blood. The chain carries TRBV4-3 and TRBJ1-4; TRBD1 matches 7 bases. The CDR3 bases are TGCGCCAGCAGCCAGACAGGGTTCAGTGAAAAACTGTTTTTT. Amino acid sequence: CASSQTGFSEKLFF.